This T cell receptor (beta chain) was retrieved from a study of cytomegalovirus exposure and HLA in healthy donors. Study-level background: The Caucasian-associated ancestry cluster contained 81% of the approximately 410 genotyped donors.

This CDR3 is built from 12 residues. Trimming pared 5 bases from V and 8 bases from J, leaving 11 bases between. The V gene's germline CDR1 is SGHNT and CDR2 YENEEA. Donors counted as nominally healthy when sampled, yet unrecorded immune exposures were likely. The PCR employed 60 Vbeta primers together with 13 Jbeta primers. In the original analysis: An analysis performed later counted about 80 million unique TCR beta chains (approximately 10 million of them shared). Sequenced by immunoSEQ multiplex PCR; TCRdb stores in-frame clones only, minus some. The DNA gave D and trimming, while V, J and clone size come from that table. The sample lists about 190,000 clones, 60% to 80% occurring once.

The V and J genes are TRBV11-3 and TRBJ2-3; the D is unclear. The origin of this receptor is a woman aged 18-29 years in good health and CMV-seronegative. The material sequenced was PBMCs. CDR3 DNA sequence: TGTGCCAGCAGCGTGCGCTCGGGTACGCAGTATTTT. Protein product: CASSVRSGTQYF. The variable domain in full, with the rest retrieved from reference TRBV11-3 and TRBJ2-3, is EAGVVQSPRYKIIEKKQPVAFWCNPISGHNTLYWYLQNLGQGPELLIRYENEEAVDDSQLPKDRFSAERLKGVDSTLKIQPAELGDSAVYLCASSVRSGTQYFGPGTRLTVL.